This entry lists 25 T cell receptor beta chains sequenced from one sample in a study of T cells in Graves' hyperthyroidism and ophthalmopathy. Using RNA transcripts as the source, TCR beta CDR3 regions were amplified. The TCR CDR3 first-round RT-PCR relied on the HTBI primer set. TCRdb independently ran MiXCR on the multiplex PCR reads; one entry per CDR3 protein. This sample has about 50,000 distinct CDR3 sequences; roughly 49% occur once, and the top ten carry around 12%. Sequenced: blood. Every receptor here comes from a woman in her 30s with Graves' ophthalmopathy.

This clonotype was detected many times. The chain links TRBV11-2 to TRBJ2-1, with TRBD2 identical over 8 bases. The CDR3 extends over 18 amino acids. Germline loops: CDR1 SGHAT, CDR2 FQNNGV. With 1 base clipped from V and 7 bases from J, the junction kept 15 bases outside the gene matches. The DNA for the CDR3 is TGTGCCAGCAGCTTAGTCACCCCGGCTAGCGGGTATAAGAATGAGCAGTTCTTC. Translating it yields CASSLVTPASGYKNEQFF.

The chain carries TRBV5-4 and TRBJ2-5, with 8 bases matching TRBD2. V shed 4 bases and J 5 bases; nucleotides not matched to a gene: 13. The CDR3 runs 16 residues. The germline V gene has CDR1 SGHNT and CDR2 YYREEE (reference sequence). The CDR3 is CASSPRGGGGSETQYF. The CDR3 bases are TGTGCCAGCAGCCCCCGGGGGGGGGGGGGAAGCGAGACCCAGTACTTC.

The V and J genes are TRBV20-1 and TRBJ1-2; the match to TRBD1 covers 7 bases. Germline CDR1 reads DFQATT; CDR2 reads SNEGSKA (reference sequence). The CDR3 length is 13 residues. V lost 0 bases and J lost 4; bases outside the gene matches: 2. CDR3 sequence reads: CSARERDSYGYTF. For the CDR3, the DNA is TGCAGTGCTAGAGAACGGGACAGCTATGGCTACACCTTC.

V and J are TRBV2 and TRBJ2-2; tentatively, D is TRBD2 (5 bases). V was clipped by 7 bases and J by 6 bases, with 18 bases between them. Germline CDR1 reads SNHLY; CDR2 reads FYNNEI. This CDR3 is built from 15 residues. CDR3 coding DNA: TGTGCCAGCAACCCCTTCCGAGGAGGATCCGGGGAGCTGTTTTTT. Residues: CASNPFRGGSGELFF.

This chain connects TRBV6-1 to TRBJ1-5; D ambiguous. Looked up from germline, CDR1 is MNHNS and CDR2 is SASEGT. The CDR3 is 11 residues long. V was trimmed by 4 bases and J by 5 bases, leaving 3 bases between them. CDR3 region: CASSGDQPQHF. The CDR3 DNA reads TGTGCCAGCAGTGGAGATCAGCCCCAGCATTTT.

This clonotype was seen repeatedly, ten times or more. The chain couples TRBV10-3 to TRBJ1-1; D is undetermined. The CDR3 sequence is 13 residues long. Germline V gene sequence: CDR1 ENHRY, CDR2 SYGVKD. Trimming took 5 bases from V and 2 from J, leaving 9 bases between them. CDR3 residues: CAISLGGNTEAFF. CDR3 coding DNA: TGTGCCATCAGTCTAGGAGGAAACACTGAAGCTTTCTTT.

A note on this clonotype: The junction shows a germline mismatch at one end, possibly a read error. V usage is TRBV9 and J usage is TRBJ2-7; D might be TRBD1 (6 bases). The CDR3 extends over 17 amino acids. The germline V gene encodes CDR1 SGDLS and CDR2 YYNGEE. CDR3 amino acids: CASSETPGAGAQYEQCF. The CDR3 DNA follows: TGTGCCAGCAGCGAAACCCCAGGGGCAGGGGCTCAGTACGAGCAGTGCTTC.

This clonotype was observed at least ten times. The CDR3 nucleotides read TGTGCCAGCAGTTTCACAGGGGGGTATGGCTACACCTTC. It is translated as CASSFTGGYGYTF. The chain employs TRBV27 and TRBJ1-2; 8 bases line up with TRBD1. J was trimmed by 5 bases and V by 3 bases; bases with no gene match: 2. Germline assignment: CDR1 MNHEY and CDR2 SMNVEV (reference sequence). The CDR3 consists of 13 residues.

The rearrangement links TRBV5-1 to TRBJ1-1, with 7 nucleotides matching TRBD1. The ends lost 4 bases at V and 8 bases at J; junction bases unmatched: 5. The CDR3 covers 12 residues. Germline CDR1 SGHRS, CDR2 YFSETQ. In DNA, the CDR3 is TGCGCCAGCAGCCCAGGGACAGCAGAAGCTTTCTTT. Its protein is CASSPGTAEAFF.

This clonotype has at least ten counts. The chain combines TRBV7-9 with TRBJ2-5; D possibly corresponds to TRBD2 (6 bases). The CDR3 consists of 15 residues. Germline CDR1 and CDR2: SEHNR and FQNEAQ (reference sequence). V gave up 2 bases and J gave up 5 bases, with 15 bases separating them. The CDR3 coding sequence is TGTGCCAGCAGCTTAATCGGGACTGGCGCGGAGACCCAGTACTTC. Translating gives CASSLIGTGAETQYF.

With regard to this clonotype: Likely a read error: the CDR3 ends without its conserved phenylalanine or tryptophan. The DNA is left out, because the CDR3 cannot be placed on it with certainty; the CDR3 is given as TCRdb lists it. The CDR3 sequence is CASSWGLG. The genes are TRBV5-4 and TRBJ1-6. The CDR3 has 8 amino acids, counting both end residues. CDR1 and CDR2 (germline): SGHNT, YYREEE (reference sequence).

V usage is TRBV11-2 and J usage is TRBJ1-5; no firm D call. The V end lost 1 base, the J end lost 2 bases, and 9 bases lay between the germline ends. This CDR3 spans 15 amino acids. In germline, CDR1 is SGHAT, CDR2 FQNNGV. This CDR3 reads CASSLGLLGNQPQHF. The CDR3 nucleotides are TGTGCCAGCAGCTTAGGACTGCTAGGCAATCAGCCCCAGCATTTT.

This clonotype has at least ten counts. The V and J genes are TRBV28 and TRBJ2-1; 7 bases map to TRBD2. V dropped 4 bases and J dropped 12; count of bases not matched to a gene: 9. The CDR3 contains 13 residues. CDR1 and CDR2 from the germline V gene are MDHEN and SYDVKM. CDR3 bases: TGTGCCAGCAGTTCGGGAGGTAGTCGGCGGCAGTTCTTC. Translated, it gives CASSSGGSRRQFF.

This clonotype has just a few counts. The rearrangement uses TRBV20-1 and TRBJ2-3; D perhaps matches TRBD2 (6 bases). Looked up from germline, CDR1 is DFQATT and CDR2 is SNEGSKA (reference sequence). The CDR3 has 14 residues. Trimming removed 5 bases at V and 11 bases at J, with 23 bases between. The CDR3 region has the DNA TGCAGTGCTCCTACCGGGACTCTATACAATGAGCAGTATTTT. Translated, it gives CSAPTGTLYNEQYF.

This clonotype was seen repeatedly, ten times or more. V gene TRBV10-1 combines with J gene TRBJ2-1; TRBD2 might be the D (5 bases). The CDR3 totals 11 residues. V gave up 7 bases and J gave up 10 bases, with 11 bases separating them. Looked up from germline, CDR1 is WNHNN and CDR2 is SYGVQD (reference sequence). The CDR3: CASTRGGEQFF. The CDR3 region has the DNA TGCGCCAGCACCCGGGGTGGAGAGCAGTTCTTC.

For this clonotype: The conserved final phenylalanine or tryptophan is absent from the CDR3, which likely points to a read error. The chain recombines TRBV6-4 with TRBJ2-1, with D perhaps matching TRBD1 or TRBD2 (6 bases each). Per the germline V gene, CDR1 is MRHNA and CDR2 is SNTAGT. The CDR3 has 15 residues. The CDR3 DNA is TGTGCCAGCAGTGACATGGCGGGACAAAACAAGGAGCAGTTCTGC. Its protein product is CASSDMAGQNKEQFC.

The chain uses TRBV6-1 and TRBJ2-4, with D possibly TRBD1 on 7 matching bases. The germline V gene encodes CDR1 MNHNS and CDR2 SASEGT. V lost 6 bases, J lost 1 base, and 16 bases lay in between. This CDR3 is built from 16 residues. DNA for the CDR3: TGTGCCAGCAGGGGGGGTCAGGGGGTCGCCAAAAACATTCAGTACTTC. This encodes CASRGGQGVAKNIQYF.

The chain recombines TRBV20-1 with TRBJ2-5, with D perhaps matching TRBD2 (8 bases). Germline V lookup: CDR1 DFQATT, CDR2 SNEGSKA (reference sequence). The CDR3 loop spans 14 amino acids. With 3 bases removed from V and 4 bases from J, the gap between germline ends came to 15 bases. For the CDR3, the DNA is TGCAGTGCTAGGACAGGGACTAGTGGAGAGACCCAGTACTTC. Translation: CSARTGTSGETQYF.

The CDR3 protein is CASSKRTSGSGRGDEQFF. In DNA, the CDR3 is TGTGCCAGCAGCAAAAGGACTAGCGGGAGTGGACGTGGCGATGAGCAGTTCTTC. V gene TRBV9 combines with J gene TRBJ2-1; TRBD2 matches 13 bases. This CDR3 has 18 residues. The V gene's germline CDR1 is SGDLS and CDR2 YYNGEE. After removal of 4 bases from V and 8 bases from J, the junction contained 15 bases not matched to a gene.

This clonotype is medium-sized (0.01 to 0.1%). This chain links TRBV6-4 with TRBJ1-6, with 8 nucleotides matching TRBD1. The germline gives CDR1 MRHNA, CDR2 SNTAGT. V lost 0 bases and J lost 10; bases outside the gene matches: 5. The CDR3 is 15 amino acids. The CDR3 bases are TGTGCCAGCAGTGACTCGGAGACAGGGGTATCACCCCTCCACTTT. This codes for CASSDSETGVSPLHF.

This rearrangement joins TRBV29-1 to TRBJ1-2, with a weak D call TRBD1 (6 bases). The germline CDR1 and CDR2 sequences are SQVTM and ANQGSEA. The CDR3 loop spans 12 amino acids. Deletions cut 3 bases from V and 6 bases from J, with 11 bases between. The CDR3 bases are TGCAGCGTTGACGGGGGCGCGGATGGCTACACCTTC. Its protein is CSVDGGADGYTF.

This clonotype showed up just once. Given the absence of the conserved phenylalanine or tryptophan at the CDR3 end, a read error is likely. Because the CDR3's place on the DNA is in doubt, the DNA is left out and the CDR3 is given as listed by TCRdb. The V and J genes are TRBV20-1 and TRBJ2-5; the table's D call TRBD1 went unverified against the DNA. Germline V CDR1 and CDR2: DFQATT, SNEGSKA (reference sequence). 9 amino acids form the CDR3, both terminal residues included. The CDR3 loop reads CSARVPAYA.

CDR3 DNA sequence: TGCAGTGCTAGGGCAGGGGGAGGAAGAGAGACCCAGTACTTC. Residues: CSARAGGGRETQYF. This chain joins TRBV20-1 and TRBJ2-5, with D perhaps TRBD1 (7 bases). V was cut by 3 bases and J by 4 bases, with 15 bases left in between. The V gene's germline CDR1 is DFQATT and CDR2 SNEGSKA (reference sequence). The CDR3 is made up of 14 amino acids.

This clonotype came up many times. The chain is built from TRBV6-5 and TRBJ1-1, with 7 bases aligning to TRBD1. Germline V CDR1 and CDR2: MNHEY, SVGAGI. The CDR3 is made up of 11 amino acids. Germline trimming cut 5 bases from V and 8 bases from J; bases unmatched to any gene: 2. In nucleotides, the CDR3 is TGTGCCAGCAGTCAGGGACAGGAAGCTTTCTTT. Translated, it gives CASSQGQEAFF.

In its sample, this clonotype was seen many times. Since a much larger clone is just one base distant, this may be a read error. The CDR3 here is CASFDPRRGVYEQYF. CDR3 nucleotide sequence: TGCGCCAGCTTCGACCCCCGGCGGGGGGTCTACGAGCAGTACTTC. The chain combines TRBV10-2 with TRBJ2-7, with 8 bases fitting TRBD2. The CDR3 length is 15 residues. Germline V gene sequence: CDR1 WSHSY, CDR2 SAAADI. V was clipped by 8 bases and J by 3 bases; unmatched bases: 12.